The rows below give T cell receptor beta chains drawn from one sample of a study of blood T cell repertoires in COVID-19. Sequenced by immunoSEQ multiplex PCR; TCRdb stores in-frame clones only, minus some. The sample has fewer than 200,000 clones, around four fifths seen once. Sequences were obtained from peripheral blood. Every receptor here comes from a woman between 65 and 79 years old with COVID-19, enrolled during active disease. CDR3s include the opening cysteine and the closing phenylalanine or tryptophan. Fields, in order: V gene, D gene, J gene, clone size, CDR3 DNA, CDR3 protein. The D gene is left open where the match is weak. A row's size may be missing; if present it is once, few, many or a size class.

V: TRBV29-1; D: TRBD1; J: TRBJ2-7; size: .; DNA: TGCAGCGTTCTTAAGCTGGACAGGGTATCCTACGAGCAGTACTTC; CDR3: CSVLKLDRVSYEQYF
V: TRBV3-1/TRBV3-2; D: .; J: TRBJ2-5; size: medium-sized; DNA: TGTGCCAGCAGCCAAGATAGTATGGACAGTCAAGAGACCCAGTACTTC; CDR3: CASSQDSMDSQETQYF
V: TRBV5-1; D: .; J: TRBJ2-7; size: .; DNA: TGCGCCAGCAGCCTTAGGAGCTCCTACGAGCAGTACTTC; CDR3: CASSLRSSYEQYF
V: TRBV9; D: .; J: TRBJ1-1; size: few; DNA: TGTGCCAGCAGCGTAGCAGGGAACACTGAAGCTTTCTTT; CDR3: CASSVAGNTEAFF
V: TRBV6-2/TRBV6-3; D: TRBD1; J: TRBJ2-7; size: .; DNA: TGTGCCAGCAGTCAACCCCCCGGGACAGGGGGCGACGAGCAGTACTTC; CDR3: CASSQPPGTGGDEQYF
V: TRBV11-3; D: .; J: TRBJ1-3; size: .; DNA: TGTGCCAGCAGCTTAGGGGACACGCAGTATGGAAACACCATATATTTT; CDR3: CASSLGDTQYGNTIYF
V: TRBV24-1; D: TRBD1; J: TRBJ1-4; size: .; DNA: TGTGCCACCAGTGAAGGGACAGTTAATGAAAAACTGTTTTTT; CDR3: CATSEGTVNEKLFF
V: TRBV28; D: .; J: TRBJ1-4; size: .; DNA: TGTGCCAGCAGTCCGTATAGATCGGCGGGGAATGAAAAACTGTTTTTT; CDR3: CASSPYRSAGNEKLFF
V: TRBV19; D: TRBD1; J: TRBJ2-6; size: .; DNA: TGTGCCAGTAGTATTCTGAACAGGGGGCGAATCTCTGGGGCCAACGTCCTGACTTTC; CDR3: CASSILNRGRISGANVLTF
V: TRBV11-2; D: .; J: TRBJ1-1; size: .; DNA: TGTGCCAGCAGCCCCAGGCATTGGGTGTTGAACACTGAAGCTTTCTTT; CDR3: CASSPRHWVLNTEAFF
V: TRBV6-5; D: TRBD1; J: TRBJ1-2; size: .; DNA: TGTGCCAGCAGTAAACCGGGACAGGGGGCGGGCGGCTACACCTTC; CDR3: CASSKPGQGAGGYTF
V: TRBV20-1; D: .; J: TRBJ2-7; size: .; DNA: TGCAGTGCTAGTTCAGGAAGTCGCCGGGGGACGGCCTACGAGCAGTACTTC; CDR3: CSASSGSRRGTAYEQYF
V: TRBV5-4; D: TRBD2; J: TRBJ2-7; size: .; DNA: TGTGCCAGCAGCTTGGGGGGGGCGGGAGGTCCTTACGAGCAGTACTTC; CDR3: CASSLGGAGGPYEQYF
V: TRBV3-1/TRBV3-2; D: TRBD2; J: TRBJ2-1; size: .; DNA: TGTGCCAGCAGCCTTCCGAGACTAGCGGGTCCCCAAGGGAATGAGCAGTTCTTC; CDR3: CASSLPRLAGPQGNEQFF
V: TRBV19; D: TRBD1; J: TRBJ1-2; size: few; DNA: TGTGCCAGTAAATCCCGGGACAGGAATGGCTACACCTTC; CDR3: CASKSRDRNGYTF
V: TRBV15; D: TRBD1; J: TRBJ1-3; size: .; DNA: TGTGCCACCCACCGGACAGGAGGAAACACCATATATTTT; CDR3: CATHRTGGNTIYF